This TCR beta chain comes out of a study of CD4 and CD8 cells across lung adenocarcinoma regions. The CDR3 has 11 amino acids. Germline-derived CDR1 and CDR2 are MNHEY and SMNVEV (reference sequence). TCRdb recomputed calls from the PCR reads with MiXCR, one row per CDR3 protein. Altogether some 9,700 distinct CDR3 sequences are present, roughly 50% being singletons, with the ten largest covering roughly 48%. Localized lung adenocarcinoma, a non-small cell lung cancer, affected the donors. This clonotype originated in a female donor with lung adenocarcinoma. The CD4 and CD8 labels of this study may be unreliable. This chain uses TRBV27 with TRBJ2-3; no firm D call. The J call may not be correct, given that the DNA end is closer to TRBJ2-5. The source material was CD8+ T cells from the margin of a lung tumor. This chain's CDR3 is CAGGPPETQYF. Written as DNA, the CDR3 is TGTGCCGGCGGTCCTCCAGAGACCCAGTACTTC.